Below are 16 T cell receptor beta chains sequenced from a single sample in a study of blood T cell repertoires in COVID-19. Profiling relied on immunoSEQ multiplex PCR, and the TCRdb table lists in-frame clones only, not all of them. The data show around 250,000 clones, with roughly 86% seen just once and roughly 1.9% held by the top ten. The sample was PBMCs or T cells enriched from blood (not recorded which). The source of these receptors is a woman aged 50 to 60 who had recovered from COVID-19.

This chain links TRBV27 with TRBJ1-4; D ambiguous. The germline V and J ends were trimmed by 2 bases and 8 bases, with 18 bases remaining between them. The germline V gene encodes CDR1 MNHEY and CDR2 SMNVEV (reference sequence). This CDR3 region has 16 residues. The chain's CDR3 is CASSLMALGGIEKLFF. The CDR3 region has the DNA TGTGCCAGCAGTTTAATGGCCCTCGGAGGGATCGAAAAACTGTTTTTT.

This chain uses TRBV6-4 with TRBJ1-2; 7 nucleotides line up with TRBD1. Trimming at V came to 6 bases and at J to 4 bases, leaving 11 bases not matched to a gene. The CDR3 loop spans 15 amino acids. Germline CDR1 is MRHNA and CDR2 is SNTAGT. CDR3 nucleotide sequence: TGTGCCAGCAGCGAATCGCCAGGGGGTGTCTATGGCTACACCTTC. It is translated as CASSESPGGVYGYTF.

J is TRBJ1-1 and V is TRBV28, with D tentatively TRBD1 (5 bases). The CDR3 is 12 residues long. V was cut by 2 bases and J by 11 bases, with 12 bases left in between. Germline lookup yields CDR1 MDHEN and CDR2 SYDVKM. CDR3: CASSLPGLRAFF. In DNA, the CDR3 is TGTGCCAGCAGTTTACCGGGACTTCGGGCTTTCTTT.

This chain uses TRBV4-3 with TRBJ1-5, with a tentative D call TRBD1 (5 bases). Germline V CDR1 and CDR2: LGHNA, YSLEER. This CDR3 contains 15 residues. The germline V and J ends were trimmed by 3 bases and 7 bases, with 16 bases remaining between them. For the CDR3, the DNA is TGCGCCAGCAGCCAGGACACATTAGGTGGGCAGCCCCAGCATTTT. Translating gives CASSQDTLGGQPQHF.

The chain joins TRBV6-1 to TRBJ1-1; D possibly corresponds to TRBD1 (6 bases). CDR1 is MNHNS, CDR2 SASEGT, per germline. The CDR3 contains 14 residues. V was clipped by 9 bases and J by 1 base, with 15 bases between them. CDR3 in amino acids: CASPPPTGNTEAFF. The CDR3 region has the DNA TGTGCCAGTCCTCCCCCGACAGGGAACACTGAAGCTTTCTTT.

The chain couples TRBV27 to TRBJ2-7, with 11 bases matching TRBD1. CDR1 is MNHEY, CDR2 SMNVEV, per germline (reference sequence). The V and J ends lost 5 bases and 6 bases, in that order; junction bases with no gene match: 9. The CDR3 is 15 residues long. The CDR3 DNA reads TGTGCCAGCAGTCCCTCAGCCGGGACAGGGGGCGAGCAGTACTTC. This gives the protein CASSPSAGTGGEQYF.

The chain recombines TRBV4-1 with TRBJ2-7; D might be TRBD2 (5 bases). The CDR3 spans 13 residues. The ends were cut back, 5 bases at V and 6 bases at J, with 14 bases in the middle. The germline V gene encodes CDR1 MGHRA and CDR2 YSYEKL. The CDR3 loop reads CASSSEVRGEQYF. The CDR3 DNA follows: TGCGCCAGCAGCTCGGAGGTCCGCGGCGAGCAGTACTTC.

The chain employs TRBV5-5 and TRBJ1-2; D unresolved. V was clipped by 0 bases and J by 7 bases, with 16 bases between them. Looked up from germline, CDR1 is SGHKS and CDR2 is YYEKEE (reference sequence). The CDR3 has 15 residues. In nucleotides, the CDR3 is TGTGCCAGCAGCTTGGCGGCAGAAAGAACGGGTGGCTACACCTTC. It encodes CASSLAAERTGGYTF.

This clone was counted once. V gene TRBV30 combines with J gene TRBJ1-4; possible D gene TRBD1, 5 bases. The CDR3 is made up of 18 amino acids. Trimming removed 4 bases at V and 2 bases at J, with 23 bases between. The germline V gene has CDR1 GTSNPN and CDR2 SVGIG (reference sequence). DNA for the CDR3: TGTGCCTGGAACTTCAAATGGGCTGGAGGGGATACTAATGAAAAACTGTTTTTT. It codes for CAWNFKWAGGDTNEKLFF.

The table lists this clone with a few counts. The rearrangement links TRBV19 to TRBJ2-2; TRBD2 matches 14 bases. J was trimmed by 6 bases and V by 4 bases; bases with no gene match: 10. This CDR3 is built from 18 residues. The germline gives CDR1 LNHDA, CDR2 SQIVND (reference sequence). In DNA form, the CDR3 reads TGTGCCAGTAGTACCCGAGGACTAGCGGGAGGTTTAGCCGGGGAGCTGTTTTTT. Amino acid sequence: CASSTRGLAGGLAGELFF. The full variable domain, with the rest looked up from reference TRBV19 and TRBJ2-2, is DGGITQSPKYLFRKEGQNVTLSCEQNLNHDAMYWYRQDPGQGLRLIYYSQIVNDFQKGDIAEGYSVSREKKESFPLTVTSAQKNPTAFYLCASSTRGLAGGLAGELFFGEGSRLTVL.

Here the CDR3 reads CASSSRLLAGGRETQYF. Written as DNA, the CDR3 is TGTGCCAGCAGTTCACGCCTTCTAGCGGGAGGTCGGGAGACCCAGTACTTC. The chain couples TRBV28 to TRBJ2-5; 11 nucleotides match TRBD2. This CDR3 has 17 amino acids. The V gene end was trimmed by 4 bases and the J gene end by 5 bases; junction bases not matched to a gene: 12. Germline CDR1 reads MDHEN; CDR2 reads SYDVKM. The entire variable domain, with the rest obtained from reference TRBV28 and TRBJ2-5, is as follows: DVKVTQSSRYLVKRTGEKVFLECVQDMDHENMFWYRQDPGLGLRLIYFSYDVKMKEKGDIPEGYSVSREKKERFSLILESASTNQTSMYLCASSSRLLAGGRETQYFGPGTRLLVL.

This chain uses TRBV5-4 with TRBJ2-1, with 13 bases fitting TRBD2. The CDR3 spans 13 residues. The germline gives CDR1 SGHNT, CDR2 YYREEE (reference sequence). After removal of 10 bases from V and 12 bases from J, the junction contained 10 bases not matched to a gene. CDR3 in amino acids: CAGGLAGSFVQFF. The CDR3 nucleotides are TGTGCCGGGGGACTAGCGGGGTCGTTTGTGCAGTTCTTC.

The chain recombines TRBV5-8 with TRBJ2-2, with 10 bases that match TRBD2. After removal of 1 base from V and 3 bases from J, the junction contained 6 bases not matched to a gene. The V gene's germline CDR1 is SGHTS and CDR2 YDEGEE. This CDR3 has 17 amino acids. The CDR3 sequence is CASSLLAGATYTGELFF. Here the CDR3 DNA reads TGTGCCAGCAGCTTGCTAGCGGGGGCCACATACACCGGGGAGCTGTTTTTT.

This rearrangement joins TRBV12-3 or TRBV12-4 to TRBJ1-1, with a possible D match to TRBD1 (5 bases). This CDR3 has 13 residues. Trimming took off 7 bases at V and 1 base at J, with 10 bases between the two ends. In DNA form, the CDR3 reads TGTGCCAGCACACGACAGAGGAACACTGAAGCTTTCTTT. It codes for CASTRQRNTEAFF.

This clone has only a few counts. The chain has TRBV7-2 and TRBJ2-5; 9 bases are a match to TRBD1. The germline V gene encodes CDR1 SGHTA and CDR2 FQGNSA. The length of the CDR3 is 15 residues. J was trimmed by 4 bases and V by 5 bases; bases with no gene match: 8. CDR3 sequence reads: CASSISGTGRETQYF. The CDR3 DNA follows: TGTGCCAGCAGCATCTCCGGGACAGGGCGAGAGACCCAGTACTTC. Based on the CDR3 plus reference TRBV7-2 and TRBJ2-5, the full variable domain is GAGVSQSPSNKVTEKGKDVELRCDPISGHTALYWYRQSLGQGLEFLIYFQGNSAPDKSGLPSDRFSAERTGGSVSTLTIQRTQQEDSAVYLCASSISGTGRETQYFGPGTRLLVL.

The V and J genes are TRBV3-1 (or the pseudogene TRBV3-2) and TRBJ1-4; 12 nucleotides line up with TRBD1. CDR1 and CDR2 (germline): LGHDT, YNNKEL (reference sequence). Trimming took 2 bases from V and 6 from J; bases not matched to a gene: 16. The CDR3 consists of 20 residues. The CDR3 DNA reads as TGTGCCAGCAGCCAACTTTTCTACTCCGGGACAGGGGGCTTCGATGAAAAACTGTTTTTT. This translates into CASSQLFYSGTGGFDEKLFF.